Below, 13 T cell receptor beta chains from the same sample are listed, as sequenced in a study of naive and memory T cell subsets. Amplification of ligated cDNA took four PCR rounds with SP2 and nested alpha and beta constant primers. TCRdb passed the 5' RACE reads through MiXCR, listing each CDR3 protein once. The sample lists 55,000 to 70,000 distinct CDR3 sequences, approximately 8% occurring once. A UMI-containing oligonucleotide was joined by 3' ligation to the TCR cDNA template. These TCRs come from a female donor in good health.

This clonotype has a single count. It may be a read error: a sequence one base away is much more abundant. The rearrangement joins TRBV7-8 to TRBJ1-6, with D uncertain. CDR3 length equals 14 residues. Trimming removed 5 bases from V and 9 bases from J, with 14 bases in between. Germline CDR1 reads SGHVS; CDR2 reads FQNEAQ. The CDR3 spells CASSPTSFLSPLHF. CDR3 sequence (DNA): TGTGCCAGCAGCCCCACCAGTTTCCTTTCACCCCTCCACTTT.

This clonotype was detected only a few times. V usage is TRBV11-2 and J usage is TRBJ1-1; D is ambiguous. The length of the CDR3 is 12 residues. The germline V gene encodes CDR1 SGHAT and CDR2 FQNNGV. V was clipped by 6 bases and J by 3 bases, with 8 bases between them. The CDR3 sequence is CASRRVDTEAFF. As DNA, the CDR3 is TGTGCCAGCAGGAGGGTGGACACTGAAGCTTTCTTT.

The chain links TRBV12-5 to TRBJ2-1; 7 bases are shared with TRBD1. Looked up from germline, CDR1 is LGHNT and CDR2 is FRNRAP. This CDR3 is 14 amino acids long. Trimming took 7 bases from V and 8 from J; bases not matched to a gene: 11. For the CDR3, the DNA is TGTGCTAGTGCACTTAAACAGGGGAGCGATGAGCAGTTCTTC. Its translation is CASALKQGSDEQFF.

This clonotype was counted only a few times. The V gene is TRBV6-5, the J gene TRBJ2-5; D is uncertain. CDR3 length equals 15 residues. Germline assignment: CDR1 MNHEY and CDR2 SVGAGI. V lost 6 bases, J lost 3 bases, and 17 bases lay in between. This CDR3 is CASRDLLGRKETQYF. CDR3 in DNA: TGTGCCAGCAGAGACCTCCTGGGCAGAAAAGAGACCCAGTACTTC.

This clonotype was counted ten times or more. The CDR3 DNA reads TGTGCCAGCAGTCAAACCGGGACAGGGCACCGTACGCAGTATTTT. This translates into CASSQTGTGHRTQYF. The genes are TRBV6-2 or TRBV6-3 and TRBJ2-3, with 9 bases aligning to TRBD1. V shed 5 bases, J shed 8 bases, and the junction held 11 bases outside the gene matches. The CDR3 has 15 amino acids. The V gene's germline CDR1 is MNHEY and CDR2 SVGEGT.

This clonotype has a count of ten or more. The chain links TRBV7-3 to TRBJ2-3; 9 bases are shared with TRBD2. V lost 5 bases, J lost 6 bases, and 12 bases stayed unmatched. CDR1 is SGHTA and CDR2 is FQGTGA in the germline V gene. The CDR3 totals 16 residues. The CDR3 loop reads CASSAQPGLATDTQYF. The CDR3 coding sequence is TGTGCCAGCAGCGCCCAACCGGGACTAGCAACGGATACGCAGTATTTT.

This clonotype was seen repeatedly, ten times or more. The DNA of the CDR3 is TGTGCCAGCAGTCAACCGGACAGCTCCTACAATGAGCAGTTCTTC. It codes for CASSQPDSSYNEQFF. V usage is TRBV6-5 and J usage is TRBJ2-1; D possibly corresponds to TRBD1 (6 bases). Germline V lookup: CDR1 MNHEY, CDR2 SVGAGI. CDR3 length: 15 amino acids. V shed 5 bases and J shed 0 bases, with 11 bases lying between them.

This clonotype was seen a handful of times. At one end, the junction sequence differs from germline, possibly due to a read error. This sequence joins TRBV28 and TRBJ1-2; D is unclear. Germline CDR1 MDHEN, CDR2 SYDVKM. This CDR3 is built from 17 residues. CDR3 protein: CASSSYGTRSSNYGDTF. CDR3 bases: TGTGCCAGCAGCTCTTATGGAACCCGCTCTTCCAACTATGGCGACACCTTC.

This clonotype was seen many times. The chain recombines TRBV4-1 with TRBJ2-3; 10 nucleotides match TRBD1. This CDR3 has 16 amino acids. Germline assignment: CDR1 MGHRA and CDR2 YSYEKL. V lost 4 bases and J lost 2; bases outside the gene matches: 6. CDR3 nucleotide sequence: TGCGCCAGCAGCCGGAGCGGGACAGGGGTCACAGATACGCAGTATTTT. This sequence encodes CASSRSGTGVTDTQYF.

The J gene is TRBJ1-4, the V gene TRBV19; 9 nucleotides align to TRBD1. This CDR3 contains 15 residues. With 11 bases clipped from V and 4 bases from J, the junction kept 11 bases outside the gene matches. Germline assignment: CDR1 LNHDA and CDR2 SQIVND (reference sequence). CDR3 coding DNA: TGTGCCCGCCTGGGACAGGGACGGAGTAATGAAAAACTGTTTTTT. Amino acids: CARLGQGRSNEKLFF. Variable domain in full (rest from reference TRBV19 and TRBJ1-4): DGGITQSPKYLFRKEGQNVTLSCEQNLNHDAMYWYRQDPGQGLRLIYYSQIVNDFQKGDIAEGYSVSREKKESFPLTVTSAQKNPTAFYLCARLGQGRSNEKLFFGSGTQLSVL.

There are a few counts of this clonotype. V gene TRBV9 combines with J gene TRBJ1-1; D gene unclear. The V gene lost 2 bases and the J gene lost 0 bases, with 8 bases spanning the gap. Germline CDR1 reads SGDLS; CDR2 reads YYNGEE. The CDR3 runs 14 residues. DNA for the CDR3: TGTGCCAGCAGCGTGGGCAGACTGAACACTGAAGCTTTCTTT. Protein: CASSVGRLNTEAFF.

This clonotype was observed a handful of times. J is TRBJ2-7 and V is TRBV2; 8 bases agree with TRBD2. The germline V gene has CDR1 SNHLY and CDR2 FYNNEI. This CDR3 is built from 13 residues. The J segment lost 4 bases and the V segment lost 7 bases, leaving 6 bases of the junction unmatched. CDR3 region: CASTRTSSYEQYF. The CDR3 DNA reads as TGTGCCAGCACAAGGACTAGCTCTTACGAGCAGTACTTC.

CDR3 region: CASSDRTGAGYSPLHF. The CDR3 DNA reads as TGTGCCAGCAGTGACCGAACAGGGGCTGGGTATTCACCCCTCCACTTT. This rearrangement joins TRBV2 to TRBJ1-6; 7 positions match TRBD1. Unmatched junction bases numbered 10, after V lost 3 bases and J lost 8 bases. CDR1 and CDR2 from the germline V gene are SNHLY and FYNNEI. CDR3 length: 16 amino acids. Full variable domain (rest looked up from reference TRBV2 and TRBJ1-6): EPEVTQTPSHQVTQMGQEVILRCVPISNHLYFYWYRQILGQKVEFLVSFYNNEISEKSEIFDDQFSVERPDGSNFTLKIRSTKLEDSAMYFCASSDRTGAGYSPLHFGNGTRLTVT.